This is a list of T cell receptor beta chains from one sample in a study of T cells after yellow fever vaccination. TCRdb reprocessed the 5' RACE reads with MiXCR, giving one entry per CDR3 protein. Of hundreds of thousands of distinct CDR3 sequences listed, around an eighth are singletons. This specimen was PBMCs, taken on the day of the yellow fever booster vaccination. The receptor set was obtained from a man under 40 who received the YFV17D yellow fever vaccine. Each CDR3 is given with its conserved first and last residue. D genes are given only for firm matches. The size field is filled for only some rows; it gives once, few, many or a size class.

v_gene: TRBV20-1
len: 12
j_gene: TRBJ2-1
d_gene: .
abundance: few
CDR3nt: TGCAGTGCTAGAGAAGGGGTCGATGAGCAGTTCTTC
CDR3aa: CSAREGVDEQFF

v_gene: TRBV7-3
len: 14
j_gene: TRBJ2-7
d_gene: TRBD2
abundance: few
CDR3nt: TGTGCCAGCAGCATAACTAGCGGGGGCTACGAGCAGTACTTC
CDR3aa: CASSITSGGYEQYF

v_gene: TRBV20-1
len: 12
j_gene: TRBJ1-1
d_gene: .
abundance: .
CDR3nt: TGCAGTGCTAGGGGGCGACAACGGGAAGCTTTCTTT
CDR3aa: CSARGRQREAFF

v_gene: TRBV25-1
len: 14
j_gene: TRBJ1-3
d_gene: .
abundance: few
CDR3nt: TGTGCCAGCAGTGATTCCCACTCTGGAAACACCATATATTTT
CDR3aa: CASSDSHSGNTIYF

v_gene: TRBV30
len: 13
j_gene: TRBJ2-7
d_gene: .
abundance: .
CDR3nt: TGTGCCTGGAGTGCGGGTAACGCCTACGAGCAGTACTTC
CDR3aa: CAWSAGNAYEQYF

v_gene: TRBV7-8
len: 15
j_gene: TRBJ2-3
d_gene: .
abundance: .
CDR3nt: TGTGCCAGCAGCTTTGGTAGGACCCTCACAGATACGCAGTATTTT
CDR3aa: CASSFGRTLTDTQYF

v_gene: TRBV5-1
len: 19
j_gene: TRBJ2-1
d_gene: TRBD2
abundance: few
CDR3nt: TGCGCCAGCAGCTTAGGGGCTCTAGCGGGAGGGGACCTCTACAATGAGCAGTTCTTC
CDR3aa: CASSLGALAGGDLYNEQFF

v_gene: TRBV5-5
len: 17
j_gene: TRBJ2-1
d_gene: TRBD2
abundance: .
CDR3nt: TGTGCCAGCAGCTTGAAGGGACTAGCGGGAGATAGTGGTGAGCAGTTCTTC
CDR3aa: CASSLKGLAGDSGEQFF

v_gene: TRBV30
len: 16
j_gene: TRBJ2-1
d_gene: .
abundance: .
CDR3nt: TGTGCCTGGAGTGTACTTGAGCGGAGCTCCTACAATGAGCAGTTCTTC
CDR3aa: CAWSVLERSSYNEQFF

v_gene: TRBV20-1
len: 16
j_gene: TRBJ2-3
d_gene: TRBD2
abundance: .
CDR3nt: TGCAGTGCTCCTAAGGGTAGCGGGAGGGGCAAGGATACGCAGTATTTT
CDR3aa: CSAPKGSGRGKDTQYF

v_gene: TRBV11-2
len: 16
j_gene: TRBJ2-2
d_gene: TRBD2
abundance: few
CDR3nt: TGTGCCAGCAGCTTAGGTCGGGAGGGCCTTACCGGGGAGCTGTTTTTT
CDR3aa: CASSLGREGLTGELFF

v_gene: TRBV10-3
len: 13
j_gene: TRBJ2-3
d_gene: .
abundance: few
CDR3nt: TGTGCCATCAGTGAGTCTCTTCCAGATACGCAGTATTTT
CDR3aa: CAISESLPDTQYF

v_gene: TRBV20-1
len: 16
j_gene: TRBJ2-1
d_gene: .
abundance: .
CDR3nt: TGCAGTGCCGATGTAGCGGAAAAGTTCTCCTACAATGAGCAGTTCTTC
CDR3aa: CSADVAEKFSYNEQFF

v_gene: TRBV29-1
len: 11
j_gene: TRBJ1-3
d_gene: .
abundance: few
CDR3nt: TGCAGCGTGAAGAGCGGAAACACCATATATTTT
CDR3aa: CSVKSGNTIYF

v_gene: TRBV20-1
len: 11
j_gene: TRBJ2-1
d_gene: .
abundance: .
CDR3nt: TGCAGTGCGGGGTGGGGGAATGAGCAGTTCTTC
CDR3aa: CSAGWGNEQFF

v_gene: TRBV7-2
len: 14
j_gene: TRBJ2-5
d_gene: TRBD1
abundance: few
CDR3nt: TGTGCCAGCAGCCCTGGGGGCAGGGGGGAGACCCAGTACTTC
CDR3aa: CASSPGGRGETQYF

v_gene: TRBV19
len: 13
j_gene: TRBJ2-1
d_gene: .
abundance: .
CDR3nt: TGTGCCAGTAGTCCTTGGGACCTCGATGAGCAGTTCTTC
CDR3aa: CASSPWDLDEQFF

v_gene: TRBV2
len: 13
j_gene: TRBJ2-1
d_gene: .
abundance: few
CDR3nt: TGTGCCAGCCGGGAATACTCCTACAATGAGCAGTTCTTC
CDR3aa: CASREYSYNEQFF

v_gene: TRBV25-1
len: 12
j_gene: TRBJ2-7
d_gene: .
abundance: .
CDR3nt: TGTGCCAGCAGGGGGAGGAGGGCGGAGCAGTACTTC
CDR3aa: CASRGRRAEQYF

v_gene: TRBV5-6
len: 17
j_gene: TRBJ2-3
d_gene: TRBD1
abundance: few
CDR3nt: TGTGCCAGCAGCGTACCGGGACAGGGGACATACACAGATACGCAGTATTTT
CDR3aa: CASSVPGQGTYTDTQYF

v_gene: TRBV7-2
len: 15
j_gene: TRBJ2-7
d_gene: .
abundance: .
CDR3nt: TGTGCCAGCAGCTTAGAAAGGGGTGACTCCTACGAGCAGTACTTC
CDR3aa: CASSLERGDSYEQYF

v_gene: TRBV7-3
len: 14
j_gene: TRBJ2-2
d_gene: .
abundance: many
CDR3nt: TGTGCCAGCAGCTTAATGGAAGGGACCGGGGAGCTGTTTTTT
CDR3aa: CASSLMEGTGELFF

v_gene: TRBV12-3/TRBV12-4
len: 15
j_gene: TRBJ2-7
d_gene: .
abundance: few
CDR3nt: TGTGCCAGCAGACCCTCGGCAGAGCGGCTCTACGAGCAGTACTTC
CDR3aa: CASRPSAERLYEQYF

v_gene: TRBV13
len: 16
j_gene: TRBJ2-5
d_gene: TRBD2
abundance: few
CDR3nt: TGTGCCAGTGCAAGAGTCATGGCTAGCGGGAAAGAGACCCAGTACTTC
CDR3aa: CASARVMASGKETQYF

v_gene: TRBV3-1
len: 18
j_gene: TRBJ1-2
d_gene: TRBD1
abundance: few
CDR3nt: TGTGCCAGCAGCCAAAGGTTTAAAGGACAGGGGCGTCGCTATGGCTACACCTTC
CDR3aa: CASSQRFKGQGRRYGYTF

v_gene: TRBV20-1
len: 16
j_gene: TRBJ2-1
d_gene: TRBD2
abundance: few
CDR3nt: TGCAGTGCTAGTGACTCGGGACTAGCGGGAGGGAATGAGCAGTTCTTC
CDR3aa: CSASDSGLAGGNEQFF

v_gene: TRBV2
len: 14
j_gene: TRBJ2-7
d_gene: TRBD1
abundance: .
CDR3nt: TGTGCCAGCAGTGAGCAGGGGGTCTCCTACGAGCAGTACTTC
CDR3aa: CASSEQGVSYEQYF

v_gene: TRBV11-2
len: 15
j_gene: TRBJ1-4
d_gene: TRBD1
abundance: few
CDR3nt: TGTGCCAGCAGCTTGCGCGGGACAGGGGAGGAAAAACTGTTTTTT
CDR3aa: CASSLRGTGEEKLFF

v_gene: TRBV5-1
len: 13
j_gene: TRBJ2-2
d_gene: .
abundance: many
CDR3nt: TGCGCCAGCAGCTTAAAAGGGACCGGGGAGCTGTTTTTT
CDR3aa: CASSLKGTGELFF

v_gene: TRBV20-1
len: 17
j_gene: TRBJ2-5
d_gene: .
abundance: .
CDR3nt: TGCAGTGCTAGAGTTGGTTCCAGGGAGGTCGGTGCGGAGACCCAGTACTTC
CDR3aa: CSARVGSREVGAETQYF

v_gene: TRBV7-2
len: 15
j_gene: TRBJ2-5
d_gene: TRBD2
abundance: many
CDR3nt: TGTGCCAGCAGCTTTCGGCGGGGGGTGCAAGAGACCCAGTACTTC
CDR3aa: CASSFRRGVQETQYF

v_gene: TRBV7-2
len: 13
j_gene: TRBJ1-5
d_gene: .
abundance: .
CDR3nt: TGTGCCAGCAGCACAGAGGCCTCCAGGCCCCAGCATTTT
CDR3aa: CASSTEASRPQHF

v_gene: TRBV20-1
len: 14
j_gene: TRBJ2-1
d_gene: TRBD2
abundance: .
CDR3nt: TGCAGTGCTAGAGATTTGAGCCTGGGGAGGGCCCTGTTCTTC
CDR3aa: CSARDLSLGRALFF

v_gene: TRBV7-2
len: 16
j_gene: TRBJ2-1
d_gene: TRBD2
abundance: .
CDR3nt: TGTGCCAGCAGCGGGACTAGCGGGAGGGCCAACAATGAGCAGTTCTTC
CDR3aa: CASSGTSGRANNEQFF

v_gene: TRBV5-1
len: 13
j_gene: TRBJ2-1
d_gene: .
abundance: many
CDR3nt: TGCGCCAGCAGCTGGGCGATGTTCAATGAGCAGTTCTTC
CDR3aa: CASSWAMFNEQFF

v_gene: TRBV7-9
len: 13
j_gene: TRBJ1-1
d_gene: .
abundance: many
CDR3nt: TGTGCCAGCAGCTTAGCTACGGGGACTGAAGCTTTCTTT
CDR3aa: CASSLATGTEAFF

v_gene: TRBV20-1
len: 16
j_gene: TRBJ1-1
d_gene: TRBD1
abundance: .
CDR3nt: TGCAGTGCGTTACCGGGACAGGGGGCCCCGAACACTGAAGCTTTCTTT
CDR3aa: CSALPGQGAPNTEAFF

v_gene: TRBV3-1
len: 13
j_gene: TRBJ2-6
d_gene: .
abundance: few
CDR3nt: TGTGCCAGCAGCCCGGGGACTCCTCACGTCCTGACTTTC
CDR3aa: CASSPGTPHVLTF

v_gene: TRBV29-1
len: 12
j_gene: TRBJ1-1
d_gene: TRBD1
abundance: many
CDR3nt: TGCAGCGTTGGACAGGGGAAGACTGAAGCTTTCTTT
CDR3aa: CSVGQGKTEAFF

v_gene: TRBV3-1
len: 15
j_gene: TRBJ1-1
d_gene: .
abundance: .
CDR3nt: TGTGCCAGCAGCCCCACAGGGATCATGAACACTGAAGCTTTCTTT
CDR3aa: CASSPTGIMNTEAFF

v_gene: TRBV20-1
len: 14
j_gene: TRBJ2-7
d_gene: .
abundance: .
CDR3nt: TGCAGTGCTAGAGAACAGGTAATCTCCTACGAGCAGTACTTC
CDR3aa: CSAREQVISYEQYF

v_gene: TRBV20-1
len: 14
j_gene: TRBJ2-7
d_gene: .
abundance: .
CDR3nt: TGCAGTGCTAGAGAGCTAGGGAGCTCCTACGAGCAGTACTTC
CDR3aa: CSARELGSSYEQYF

v_gene: TRBV29-1
len: 12
j_gene: TRBJ2-6
d_gene: .
abundance: once
CDR3nt: TGCAGCGTTGGAGTCGGGGCCAACGTCCTGACTTTC
CDR3aa: CSVGVGANVLTF

v_gene: TRBV11-2
len: 15
j_gene: TRBJ2-3
d_gene: .
abundance: .
CDR3nt: TGTGCCAGCAGGTCGGTGATGTCAGGGTCAGATACGCAGTATTTT
CDR3aa: CASRSVMSGSDTQYF

v_gene: TRBV9
len: 16
j_gene: TRBJ2-1
d_gene: TRBD2
abundance: few
CDR3nt: TGTGCCAGCAGCTTATACCGACTAGCGGGAGAGTATGAGCAGTTCTTC
CDR3aa: CASSLYRLAGEYEQFF

v_gene: TRBV5-1
len: 16
j_gene: TRBJ2-7
d_gene: .
abundance: .
CDR3nt: TGCGCCAGCAGCTTGTCAGGGCAGGGCCCTAGCTACGAGCAGTACTTC
CDR3aa: CASSLSGQGPSYEQYF

v_gene: TRBV30
len: 14
j_gene: TRBJ1-2
d_gene: .
abundance: .
CDR3nt: TGTGCCTGGAGTGTTTTGGGCCTGGACTTTGGCTACACCTTC
CDR3aa: CAWSVLGLDFGYTF

v_gene: TRBV4-3
len: 13
j_gene: TRBJ2-1
d_gene: .
abundance: few
CDR3nt: TGCGCCAGCAGCCCACGCCCGGGGAGTGAGCAGTTCTTC
CDR3aa: CASSPRPGSEQFF

v_gene: TRBV5-5
len: 13
j_gene: TRBJ2-7
d_gene: .
abundance: many
CDR3nt: TGTGCCTGGAAGGGGCTGAGAGCCTACGAGCAGTACTTC
CDR3aa: CAWKGLRAYEQYF

v_gene: TRBV5-1
len: 14
j_gene: TRBJ2-5
d_gene: .
abundance: few
CDR3nt: TGCGCCAGCAGCTTGCCAACAGATCAAGAGACCCAGTACTTC
CDR3aa: CASSLPTDQETQYF

v_gene: TRBV19
len: 12
j_gene: TRBJ2-5
d_gene: .
abundance: few
CDR3nt: TGTGCCAGTAGTATTAACCAAGAGACCCAGTACTTC
CDR3aa: CASSINQETQYF

v_gene: TRBV20-1
len: 12
j_gene: TRBJ2-5
d_gene: .
abundance: many
CDR3nt: TGCAGTGCTAGGGCCCCGGGGGAGACCCAGTACTTC
CDR3aa: CSARAPGETQYF

v_gene: TRBV20-1
len: 15
j_gene: TRBJ2-3
d_gene: .
abundance: few
CDR3nt: TGCAGTGCTAGAGCCGAACAGGGCAGGGCAGATACGCAGTATTTT
CDR3aa: CSARAEQGRADTQYF

v_gene: TRBV23-1
len: 13
j_gene: TRBJ2-5
d_gene: .
abundance: .
CDR3nt: TGCGCCAGCAGTCACAGGGAGCCGGAGACCCAGTACTTC
CDR3aa: CASSHREPETQYF

v_gene: TRBV25-1
len: 15
j_gene: TRBJ2-5
d_gene: .
abundance: few
CDR3nt: TGTGCCAGCAGTGAATTCGAGGGGTTGAGGGAGACCCAGTACTTC
CDR3aa: CASSEFEGLRETQYF

v_gene: TRBV29-1
len: 13
j_gene: TRBJ2-2
d_gene: .
abundance: many
CDR3nt: TGCAGCGTTGAAGTACTAGCTGCCGGGGAGCTGTTTTTT
CDR3aa: CSVEVLAAGELFF

v_gene: TRBV12-3/TRBV12-4
len: 16
j_gene: TRBJ1-5
d_gene: .
abundance: few
CDR3nt: TGTGCCAGCAGCCCCGCAGGGCTAGGAAGCAATCAGCCCCAGCATTTT
CDR3aa: CASSPAGLGSNQPQHF

v_gene: TRBV5-1
len: 14
j_gene: TRBJ2-2
d_gene: .
abundance: few
CDR3nt: TGCGCCAGCAGCTCCTCAGATGGACAGGGGGAGCTGTTTTTT
CDR3aa: CASSSSDGQGELFF

v_gene: TRBV7-6
len: 16
j_gene: TRBJ2-2
d_gene: .
abundance: .
CDR3nt: TGTGCCAGCAGCTTAGAAGTAGGACCCACCCACGATGAGCTGTTTTTT
CDR3aa: CASSLEVGPTHDELFF